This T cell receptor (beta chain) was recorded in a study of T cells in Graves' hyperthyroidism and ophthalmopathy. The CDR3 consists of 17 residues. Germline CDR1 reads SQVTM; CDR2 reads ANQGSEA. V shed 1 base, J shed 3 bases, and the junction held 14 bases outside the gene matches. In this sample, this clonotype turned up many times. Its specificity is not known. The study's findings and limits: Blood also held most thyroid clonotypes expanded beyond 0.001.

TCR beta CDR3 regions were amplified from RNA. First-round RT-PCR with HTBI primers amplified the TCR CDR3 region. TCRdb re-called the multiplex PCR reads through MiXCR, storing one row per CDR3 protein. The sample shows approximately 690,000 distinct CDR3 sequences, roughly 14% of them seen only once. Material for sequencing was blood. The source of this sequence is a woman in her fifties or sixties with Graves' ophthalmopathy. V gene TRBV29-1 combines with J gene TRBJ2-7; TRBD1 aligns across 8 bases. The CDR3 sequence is CSVEGHPRTGNNYEQYF. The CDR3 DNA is TGCAGCGTTGAAGGGCATCCGAGGACAGGGAATAACTACGAGCAGTACTTC.